Below are 5 T cell receptor beta chains sequenced from a single sample in a study of human T cells and chemical hapten exposure (dated by TCRdb to the early 2020s). The time point label of this sample denotes: patch test 3, about 24 weeks after DPC sensitization. The treatment or condition label, read with the paper, signifies: therapeutic diphenylcyclopropenone sensitization with weekly scalp DPC. Receptor libraries were prepared by RACE. TCRdb shows the sequencer as NextSeq 500. The public reads were reanalyzed by TCRdb: fastp trimming at Q25, MiXCR alignment, in-frame beta chains only. Each CDR3 protein gets just one entry, which takes the most common genes and DNA from the rows behind it. The sample contains about 84,000 distinct CDR3 sequences, 11% of them found a single time. The biggest ten clones account for 3% to 4% of the sample. The source material was whole blood, sampled in connection with sensitization to the hapten diphenylcyclopropenone (DPC). Receptor source: a woman between 50 and 59 years old with alopecia areata. Some clones in this sample may be carry-over from other donors' samples.

This clonotype has a single count. The chain has TRBV11-2 and TRBJ2-7; TRBD2 aligns across 11 bases. The CDR3 is 16 amino acids. V gave up 5 bases and J gave up 7 bases; unmatched junction bases: 13. Germline-derived CDR1 and CDR2 are SGHAT and FQNNGV. This chain's CDR3 is CASSRQIAGGPWEQYF. Written as DNA, the CDR3 is TGTGCCAGCAGCCGCCAGATAGCGGGAGGGCCCTGGGAGCAGTACTTC.

V is TRBV10-3 and J is TRBJ2-7, with 9 bases lining up with TRBD2. J was trimmed by 7 bases and V by 2 bases; bases with no gene match: 9. The CDR3 sequence is 15 residues long. Germline CDR1 ENHRY, CDR2 SYGVKD. Written as DNA, the CDR3 is TGTGCCATCAGTGAGGGATTAGCGGGAGTGAGAGAGCAGTACTTC. This translates into CAISEGLAGVREQYF.

This clonotype was seen only a few times. The chain links TRBV5-1 to TRBJ1-2, with a weak D call TRBD1 (6 bases). CDR1 and CDR2 from the germline V gene are SGHRS and YFSETQ. Trimming left V 2 bases short and J 7 bases short, with 9 bases between. The CDR3 runs to 12 residues. The DNA for the CDR3 is TGCGCCAGCAGCTTAACACAGGGTGGCTACACCTTC. Residues: CASSLTQGGYTF.

This clonotype was picked up many times. V is TRBV5-1 and J is TRBJ2-7; 10 bases line up with TRBD2. V shed 4 bases, J shed 5 bases, and the junction held 3 bases outside the gene matches. CDR3 size: 13 residues. CDR1 is SGHRS, CDR2 YFSETQ, per germline. The CDR3 region has the DNA TGCGCCAGCAGCCCGGGACTAGCGAACGAGCAGTACTTC. Translated, it gives CASSPGLANEQYF.

This clonotype was picked up many times. The chain combines TRBV6-2 or TRBV6-3 with TRBJ2-7, with D unclear. CDR1 is MNHEY, CDR2 SVGEGT, per germline. The CDR3 runs to 11 residues. Trimming stripped 6 bases from V and 4 bases from J, with 7 bases between. For the CDR3, the DNA is TGTGCCAGCAGCGCCGTTTACGAGCAGTACTTC. Protein product: CASSAVYEQYF.